The clone carrying this T cell receptor (beta chain) was detected a few times. Germline V gene data show CDR1 as SGDLS and CDR2 as YYNGEE. The CDR3 spans 16 residues. Trimming cost V 0 bases and J 0 bases, with 7 bases left between them. This specimen belongs to a study of identical twins' blood T cells. TCRdb reprocessed the 5' RACE reads with MiXCR, giving one entry per CDR3 protein. The sample contains hundreds of thousands of distinct CDR3 sequences, roughly 28% of which appear only once. This chain uses TRBV9 with TRBJ1-6; D unclear. The sequencing sample was made of PBMCs. The clonotype was recovered from a woman aged 18-49 years in good health. CDR3 residues: CASSVDESSYNSPLHF. CDR3 DNA sequence: TGTGCCAGCAGCGTAGATGAGAGCTCCTATAATTCACCCCTCCACTTT. The whole variable domain, filled in from reference TRBV9 and TRBJ1-6, reads DSGVTQTPKHLITATGQRVTLRCSPRSGDLSVYWYQQSLDQGLQFLIQYYNGEERAKGNILERFSAQQFPDLHSELNLSSLELGDSALYFCASSVDESSYNSPLHFGNGTRLTVT.